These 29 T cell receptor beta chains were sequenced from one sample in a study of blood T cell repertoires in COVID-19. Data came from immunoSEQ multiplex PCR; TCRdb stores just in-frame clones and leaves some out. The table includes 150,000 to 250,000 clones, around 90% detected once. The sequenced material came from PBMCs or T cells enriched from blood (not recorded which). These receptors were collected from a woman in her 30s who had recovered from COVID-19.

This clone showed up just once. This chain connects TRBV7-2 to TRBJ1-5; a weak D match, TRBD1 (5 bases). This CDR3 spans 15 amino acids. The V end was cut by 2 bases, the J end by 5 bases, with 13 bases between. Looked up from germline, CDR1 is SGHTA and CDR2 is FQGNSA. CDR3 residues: CASSLSVGGDQPQHF. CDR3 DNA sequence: TGTGCCAGCAGCTTATCGGTGGGGGGGGATCAGCCCCAGCATTTT.

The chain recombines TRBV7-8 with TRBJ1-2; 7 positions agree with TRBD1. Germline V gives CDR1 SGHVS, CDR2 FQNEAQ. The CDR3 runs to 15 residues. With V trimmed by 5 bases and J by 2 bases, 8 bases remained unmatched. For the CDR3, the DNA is TGTGCCAGCAGCGCCCGGGACAGCCAGAACTATGGCTACACCTTC. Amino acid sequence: CASSARDSQNYGYTF.

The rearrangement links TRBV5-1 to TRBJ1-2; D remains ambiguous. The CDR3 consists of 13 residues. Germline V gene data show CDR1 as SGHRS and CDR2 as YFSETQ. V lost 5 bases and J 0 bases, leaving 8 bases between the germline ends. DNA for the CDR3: TGCGCCAGCAGATCTACTCCTAACTATGGCTACACCTTC. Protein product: CASRSTPNYGYTF.

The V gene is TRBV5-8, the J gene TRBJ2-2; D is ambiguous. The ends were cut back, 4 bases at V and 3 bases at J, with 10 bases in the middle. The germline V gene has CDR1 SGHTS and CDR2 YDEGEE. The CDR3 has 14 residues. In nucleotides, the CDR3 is TGTGCCAGCAGCAGAGGTGGCGACACCGGGGAGCTGTTTTTT. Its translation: CASSRGGDTGELFF. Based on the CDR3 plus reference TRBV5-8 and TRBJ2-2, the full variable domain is EAGVTQSPTHLIKTRGQQATLRCSPISGHTSVYWYQQALGLGLQFLLWYDEGEERNRGNFPPRFSGRQFPNYSSELNVNALELEDSALYLCASSRGGDTGELFFGEGSRLTVL.

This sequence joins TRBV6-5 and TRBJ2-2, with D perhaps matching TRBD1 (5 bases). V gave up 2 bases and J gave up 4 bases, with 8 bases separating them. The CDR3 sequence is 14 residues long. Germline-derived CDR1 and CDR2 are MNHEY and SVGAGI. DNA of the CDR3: TGTGCCAGCAGTTACATCGACAGCACCGGGGAGCTGTTTTTT. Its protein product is CASSYIDSTGELFF.

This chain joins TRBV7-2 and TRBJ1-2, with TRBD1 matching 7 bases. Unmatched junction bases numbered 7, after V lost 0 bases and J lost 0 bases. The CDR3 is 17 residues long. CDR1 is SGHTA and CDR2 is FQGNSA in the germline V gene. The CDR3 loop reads CASSLASGTATNYGYTF. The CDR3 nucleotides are TGTGCCAGCAGCTTAGCGAGTGGGACAGCTACTAACTATGGCTACACCTTC.

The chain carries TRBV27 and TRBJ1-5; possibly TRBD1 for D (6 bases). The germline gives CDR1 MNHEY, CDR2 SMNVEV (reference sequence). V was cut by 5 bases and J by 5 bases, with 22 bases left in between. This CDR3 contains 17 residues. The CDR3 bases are TGTGCCAGCAGTCGGGGACCGATCTTACGGACAGATCAGCCCCAGCATTTT. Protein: CASSRGPILRTDQPQHF.

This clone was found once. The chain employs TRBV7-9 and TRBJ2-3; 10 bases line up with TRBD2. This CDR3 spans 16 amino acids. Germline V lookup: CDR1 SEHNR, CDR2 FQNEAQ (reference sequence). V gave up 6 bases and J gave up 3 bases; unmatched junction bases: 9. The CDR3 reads CASSTASGSTTDTQYF. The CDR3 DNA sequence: TGTGCCAGCAGTACGGCTAGCGGGAGCACGACAGATACGCAGTATTTT. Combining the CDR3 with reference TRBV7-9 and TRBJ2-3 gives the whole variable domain DTGVSQNPRHKITKRGQNVTFRCDPISEHNRLYWYRQTLGQGPEFLTYFQNEAQLEKSRLLSDRFSAERPKGSFSTLEIQRTEQGDSAMYLCASSTASGSTTDTQYFGPGTRLTVL.

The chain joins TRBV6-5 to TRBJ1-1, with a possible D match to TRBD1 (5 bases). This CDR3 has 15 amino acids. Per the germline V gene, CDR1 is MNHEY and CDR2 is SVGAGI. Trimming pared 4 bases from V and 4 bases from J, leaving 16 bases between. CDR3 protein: CASSFLGGATTEAFF. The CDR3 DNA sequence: TGTGCCAGCAGTTTCCTCGGAGGGGCGACCACTGAAGCTTTCTTT.

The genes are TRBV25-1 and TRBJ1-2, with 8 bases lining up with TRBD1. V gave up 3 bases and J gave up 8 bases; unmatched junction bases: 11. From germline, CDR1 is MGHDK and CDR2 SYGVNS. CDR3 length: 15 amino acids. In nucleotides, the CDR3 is TGTGCCAGCAGTGACCGGGTGGACAGGGCTAAGGGCTACACCTTC. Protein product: CASSDRVDRAKGYTF.

As DNA, the CDR3 is TGTGCCAGCTCCCCGTCCCTAGCGGTCGAAAATGAGCAGTTCTTC. It translates to CASSPSLAVENEQFF. This chain uses TRBV18 with TRBJ2-1, with 7 nucleotides matching TRBD2. V trimming: 6 bases; J trimming: 7 bases; junction bases outside the gene matches: 12. The CDR3 extends over 15 amino acids. Germline CDR1 reads KGHSH; CDR2 reads LQKENI.

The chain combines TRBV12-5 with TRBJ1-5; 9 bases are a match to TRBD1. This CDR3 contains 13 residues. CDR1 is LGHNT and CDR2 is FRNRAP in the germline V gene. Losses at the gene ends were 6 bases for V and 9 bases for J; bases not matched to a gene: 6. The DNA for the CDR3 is TGTGCTAGTGGGGGACAGGGACAAGGGCCCCAGCATTTT. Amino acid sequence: CASGGQGQGPQHF.

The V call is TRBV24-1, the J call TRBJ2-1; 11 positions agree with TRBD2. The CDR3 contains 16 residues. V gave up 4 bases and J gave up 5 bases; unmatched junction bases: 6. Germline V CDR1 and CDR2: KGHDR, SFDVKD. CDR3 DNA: TGTGCCACCAGTGACAGACTAGCGGGACCAGACAATGAGCAGTTCTTC. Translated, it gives CATSDRLAGPDNEQFF.

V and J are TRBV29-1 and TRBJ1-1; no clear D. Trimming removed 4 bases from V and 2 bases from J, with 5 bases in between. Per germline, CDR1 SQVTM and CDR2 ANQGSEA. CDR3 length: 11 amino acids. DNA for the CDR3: TGCAGCGTTGTGCTAAACACTGAAGCTTTCTTT. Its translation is CSVVLNTEAFF.

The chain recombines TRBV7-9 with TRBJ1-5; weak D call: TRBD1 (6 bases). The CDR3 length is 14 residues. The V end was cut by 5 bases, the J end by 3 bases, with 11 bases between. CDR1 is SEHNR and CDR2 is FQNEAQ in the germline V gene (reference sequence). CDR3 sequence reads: CASSPTGINQPQHF. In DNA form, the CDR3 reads TGTGCCAGCAGCCCTACAGGGATCAATCAGCCCCAGCATTTT. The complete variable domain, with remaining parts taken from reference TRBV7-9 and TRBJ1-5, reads DTGVSQNPRHKITKRGQNVTFRCDPISEHNRLYWYRQTLGQGPEFLTYFQNEAQLEKSRLLSDRFSAERPKGSFSTLEIQRTEQGDSAMYLCASSPTGINQPQHFGDGTRLSIL.

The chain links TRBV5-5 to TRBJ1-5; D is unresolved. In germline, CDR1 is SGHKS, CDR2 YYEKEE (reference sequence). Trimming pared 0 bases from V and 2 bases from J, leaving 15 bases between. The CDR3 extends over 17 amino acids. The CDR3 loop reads CASSLASRDGGNQPQHF. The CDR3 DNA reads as TGTGCCAGCAGCTTGGCTTCGCGGGATGGAGGCAATCAGCCCCAGCATTTT.

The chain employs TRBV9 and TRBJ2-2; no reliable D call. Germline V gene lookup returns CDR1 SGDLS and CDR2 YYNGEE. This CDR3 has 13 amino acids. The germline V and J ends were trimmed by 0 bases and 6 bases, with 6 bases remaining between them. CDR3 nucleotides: TGTGCCAGCAGCGTAGTGGGCTCCGGGGAGCTGTTTTTT. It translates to CASSVVGSGELFF.

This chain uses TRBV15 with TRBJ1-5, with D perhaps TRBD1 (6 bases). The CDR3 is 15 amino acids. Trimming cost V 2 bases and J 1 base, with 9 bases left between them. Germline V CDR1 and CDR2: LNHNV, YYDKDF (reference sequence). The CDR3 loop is CATSRQGISNQPQHF. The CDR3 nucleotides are TGTGCCACCAGCAGACAGGGGATAAGCAATCAGCCCCAGCATTTT. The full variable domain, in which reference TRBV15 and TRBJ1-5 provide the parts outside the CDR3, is DAMVIQNPRYQVTQFGKPVTLSCSQTLNHNVMYWYQQKSSQAPKLLFHYYDKDFNNEADTPDNFQSRRPNTSFCFLDIRSPGLGDTAMYLCATSRQGISNQPQHFGDGTRLSIL.

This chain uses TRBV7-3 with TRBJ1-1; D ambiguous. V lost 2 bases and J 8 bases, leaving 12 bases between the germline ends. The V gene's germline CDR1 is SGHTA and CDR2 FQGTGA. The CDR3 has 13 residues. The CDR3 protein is CASSLDINSEAFF. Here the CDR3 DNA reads TGTGCCAGCAGCTTAGATATCAACTCAGAAGCTTTCTTT.

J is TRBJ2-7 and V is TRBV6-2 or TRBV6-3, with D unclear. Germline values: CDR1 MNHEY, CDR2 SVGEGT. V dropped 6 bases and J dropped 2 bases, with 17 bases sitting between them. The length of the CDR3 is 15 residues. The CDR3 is CASSVRPALTYEQYF. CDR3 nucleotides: TGTGCCAGCAGCGTCAGACCGGCACTAACCTACGAGCAGTACTTC.

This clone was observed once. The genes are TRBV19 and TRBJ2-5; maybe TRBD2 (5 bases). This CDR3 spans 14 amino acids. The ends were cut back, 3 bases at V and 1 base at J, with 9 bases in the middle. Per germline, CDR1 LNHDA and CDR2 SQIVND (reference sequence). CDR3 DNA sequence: TGTGCCAGTAGTATGTGGGAGCTCCAAGAGACCCAGTACTTC. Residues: CASSMWELQETQYF.

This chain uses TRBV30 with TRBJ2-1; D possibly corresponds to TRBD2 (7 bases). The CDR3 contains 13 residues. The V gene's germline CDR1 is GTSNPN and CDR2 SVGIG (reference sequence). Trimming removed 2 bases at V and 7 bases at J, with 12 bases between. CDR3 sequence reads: CAWSRGGANEQFF. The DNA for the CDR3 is TGTGCCTGGAGTCGAGGGGGGGCAAATGAGCAGTTCTTC.

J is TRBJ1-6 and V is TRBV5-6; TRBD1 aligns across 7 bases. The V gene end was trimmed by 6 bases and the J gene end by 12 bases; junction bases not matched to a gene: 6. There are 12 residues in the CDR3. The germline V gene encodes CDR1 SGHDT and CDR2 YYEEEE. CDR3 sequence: CASTWQGGPLHF. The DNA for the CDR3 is TGTGCCAGCACCTGGCAGGGGGGACCCCTCCACTTT.

The DNA for the CDR3 is TGTGCCACCAGTCCCCGGGATTCCTACAATGAGCAGTTCTTC. This translates into CATSPRDSYNEQFF. The chain combines TRBV15 with TRBJ2-1; perhaps TRBD2 as D (5 bases). The CDR3 has 14 amino acids. V lost 6 bases to trimming and J lost 1 base, with 10 bases between them. CDR1 and CDR2 (germline): LNHNV, YYDKDF (reference sequence).

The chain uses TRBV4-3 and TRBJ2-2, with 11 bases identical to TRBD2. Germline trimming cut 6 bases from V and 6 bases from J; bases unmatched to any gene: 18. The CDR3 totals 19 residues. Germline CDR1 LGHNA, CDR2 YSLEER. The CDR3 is CASSRIQVAGGPSAGELFF. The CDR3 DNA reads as TGCGCCAGCAGTCGAATCCAGGTAGCGGGAGGGCCATCGGCCGGGGAGCTGTTTTTT.

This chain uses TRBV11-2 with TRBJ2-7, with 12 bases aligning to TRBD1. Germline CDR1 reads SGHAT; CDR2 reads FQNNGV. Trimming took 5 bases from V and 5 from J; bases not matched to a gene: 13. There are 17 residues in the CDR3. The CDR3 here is CASSLWDRGRWAHEQYF. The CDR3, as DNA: TGTGCCAGCAGCCTTTGGGACAGGGGGCGCTGGGCCCACGAGCAGTACTTC. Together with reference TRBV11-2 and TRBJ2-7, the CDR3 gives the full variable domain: EAGVAQSPRYKIIEKRQSVAFWCNPISGHATLYWYQQILGQGPKLLIQFQNNGVVDDSQLPKDRFSAERLKGVDSTLKIQPAKLEDSAVYLCASSLWDRGRWAHEQYFGPGTRLTVT.

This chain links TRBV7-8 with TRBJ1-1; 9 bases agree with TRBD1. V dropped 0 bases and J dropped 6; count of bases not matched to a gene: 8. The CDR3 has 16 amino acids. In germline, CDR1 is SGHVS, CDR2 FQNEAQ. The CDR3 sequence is CASSLAWGQGSSEAFF. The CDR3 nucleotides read TGTGCCAGCAGCTTAGCGTGGGGACAGGGTAGCTCTGAAGCTTTCTTT.

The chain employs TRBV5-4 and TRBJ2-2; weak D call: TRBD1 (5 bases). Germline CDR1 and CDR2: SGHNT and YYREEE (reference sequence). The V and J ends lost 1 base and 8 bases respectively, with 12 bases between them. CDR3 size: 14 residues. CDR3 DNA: TGTGCCAGCAGCTTGAGGGGCCGTGGTGGGGAGCTGTTTTTT. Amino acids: CASSLRGRGGELFF.

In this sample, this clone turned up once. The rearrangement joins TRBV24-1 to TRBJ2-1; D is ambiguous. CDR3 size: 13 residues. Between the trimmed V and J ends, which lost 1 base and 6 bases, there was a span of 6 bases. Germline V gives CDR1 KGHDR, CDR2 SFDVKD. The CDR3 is CATSDFPSNEQFF. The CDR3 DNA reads TGTGCCACCAGTGATTTCCCTTCCAATGAGCAGTTCTTC.